The present entry profiles one T cell receptor beta chain with its context. What it binds is unknown. Because the CDR3's place on the DNA is in doubt, the DNA is left out and the CDR3 is given as listed by TCRdb. In all sorted populations, purity surpassed 95%. Every bit of the isolated RNA underwent reverse transcription, so sequencing read expressed TCRB transcripts. There were 3.5 million or so reads on average in the naive, central memory and regulatory T cell samples. Assay: immunoSEQ multiplex PCR; the TCRdb copy retains only in-frame clones and omits some. The repertoire holds 300,000 to 350,000 clones, with 15% to 20% as singletons. Germline loops: CDR1 SNHLY, CDR2 FYNNEI. A total of 14 residues make up the CDR3, ends included. The data are from a study of beta chain features in type 1 diabetes. On the study more broadly: Age and gender were similar between patients and healthy donors, as were cell yields. Points from the study as a whole: Whether HLA type affects TCRB rearrangement stayed undetermined in the present work.

The sequence was collected from a woman aged 18-29 years in good health. The J gene is TRBJ2-5, the V gene TRBV2; TRBD2 is taken as the D call from the table, unchecked against the DNA. Sequencing input: naive CD4+ T cells from blood. CDR3 residues: CASSSSGGKETQYF.